This TCR beta chain emerged from a study of regulatory T cells in long-lasting Graves disease. Germline V gene lookup returns CDR1 KGHDR and CDR2 SFDVKD. V shed 2 bases, J shed 0 bases, and the junction held 2 bases outside the gene matches. The CDR3 is 16 amino acids. This clonotype has at least ten counts. Its antigen is undetermined. Time point noted: newly diagnosed GD, antithyroid drugs for less than 3 months. Making the TCR library involved RNA that had been extracted from PBMCs. Study results and caveats: A limited number of samples was an acknowledged limitation.

Researchers made TCR beta libraries by using iRepertoire HTBI primers and running Arm-PCR on CDR3 regions. TCRdb processed the multiplex PCR reads anew with MiXCR; each CDR3 protein has one entry. This table holds 350,000 to 500,000 distinct CDR3 sequences, around 15% found once. These data were also filed under a second study, of T cells in Graves' hyperthyroidism and ophthalmopathy.

The starting material was peripheral blood mononuclear cells (PBMCs), obtained at new diagnosis, from a patient treated with antithyroid drugs. The rearrangement joins TRBV24-1 to TRBJ2-1, with TRBD2 identical over 8 bases. This receptor was obtained from a woman aged 18-30 years with Graves disease. The CDR3 DNA follows: TGTGCCACCAGTGATTCAGGGACTAGCTCCTACAATGAGCAGTTCTTC. This gives the protein CATSDSGTSSYNEQFF.